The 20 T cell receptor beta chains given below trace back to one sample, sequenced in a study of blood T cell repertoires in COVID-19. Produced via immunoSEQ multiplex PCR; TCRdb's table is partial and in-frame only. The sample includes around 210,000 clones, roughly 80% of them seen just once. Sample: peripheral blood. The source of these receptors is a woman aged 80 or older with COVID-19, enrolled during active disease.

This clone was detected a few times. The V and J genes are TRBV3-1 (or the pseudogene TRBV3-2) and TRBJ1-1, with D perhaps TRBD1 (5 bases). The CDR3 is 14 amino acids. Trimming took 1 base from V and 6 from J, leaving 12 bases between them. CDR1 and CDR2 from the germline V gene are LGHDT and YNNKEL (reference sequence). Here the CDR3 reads CASSQVPRVAEAFF. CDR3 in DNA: TGTGCCAGCAGCCAAGTTCCCAGGGTCGCTGAAGCTTTCTTT.

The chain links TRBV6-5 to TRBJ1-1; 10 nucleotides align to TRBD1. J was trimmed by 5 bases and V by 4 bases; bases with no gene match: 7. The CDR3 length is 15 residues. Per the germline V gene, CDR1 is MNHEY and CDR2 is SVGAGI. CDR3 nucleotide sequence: TGTGCCAGCAGTTTCTCGGGACAGGGGAGAACTGAAGCTTTCTTT. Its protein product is CASSFSGQGRTEAFF.

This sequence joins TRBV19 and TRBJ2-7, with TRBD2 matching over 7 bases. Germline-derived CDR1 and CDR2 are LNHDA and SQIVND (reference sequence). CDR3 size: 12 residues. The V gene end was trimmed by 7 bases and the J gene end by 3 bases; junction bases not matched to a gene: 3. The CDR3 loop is CASKLAHYEQYF. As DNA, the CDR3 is TGTGCCAGTAAACTAGCGCACTACGAGCAGTACTTC.

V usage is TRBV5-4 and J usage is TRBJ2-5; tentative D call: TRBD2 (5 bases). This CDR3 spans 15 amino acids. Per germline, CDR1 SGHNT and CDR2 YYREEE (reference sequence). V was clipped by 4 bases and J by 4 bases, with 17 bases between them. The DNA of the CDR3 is TGTGCCAGCAGCCCGGCGTGGAGGCGAGGAGAGACCCAGTACTTC. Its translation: CASSPAWRRGETQYF. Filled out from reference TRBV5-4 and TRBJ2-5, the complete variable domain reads ETGVTQSPTHLIKTRGQQVTLRCSSQSGHNTVSWYQQALGQGPQFIFQYYREEENGRGNFPPRFSGLQFPNYSSELNVNALELDDSALYLCASSPAWRRGETQYFGPGTRLLVL.

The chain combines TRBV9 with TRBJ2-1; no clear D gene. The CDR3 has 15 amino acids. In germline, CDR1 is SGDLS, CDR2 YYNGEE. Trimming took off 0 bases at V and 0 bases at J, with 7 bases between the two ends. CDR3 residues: CASSVALASYNEQFF. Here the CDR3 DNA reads TGTGCCAGCAGCGTAGCTCTGGCCTCCTACAATGAGCAGTTCTTC.

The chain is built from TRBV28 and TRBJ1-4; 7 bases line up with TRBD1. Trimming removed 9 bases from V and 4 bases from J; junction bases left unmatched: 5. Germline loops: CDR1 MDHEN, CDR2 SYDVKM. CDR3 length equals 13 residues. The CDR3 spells CASRGGLNEKLFF. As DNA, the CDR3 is TGTGCCAGTAGAGGGGGCCTTAATGAAAAACTGTTTTTT.

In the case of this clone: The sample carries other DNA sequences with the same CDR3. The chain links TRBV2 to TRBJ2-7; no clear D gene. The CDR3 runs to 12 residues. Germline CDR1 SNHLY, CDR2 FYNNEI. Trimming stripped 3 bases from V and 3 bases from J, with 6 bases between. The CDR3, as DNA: TGTGCCAGCAGTGAGGCAGGCTACGAGCAGTACTTC. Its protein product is CASSEAGYEQYF.

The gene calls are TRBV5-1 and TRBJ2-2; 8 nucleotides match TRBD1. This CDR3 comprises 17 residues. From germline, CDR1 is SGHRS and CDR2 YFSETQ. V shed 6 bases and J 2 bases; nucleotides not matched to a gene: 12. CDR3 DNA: TGCGCCAGCACCATAGACAACAGGGGGGCCAACACCGGGGAGCTGTTTTTT. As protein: CASTIDNRGANTGELFF.

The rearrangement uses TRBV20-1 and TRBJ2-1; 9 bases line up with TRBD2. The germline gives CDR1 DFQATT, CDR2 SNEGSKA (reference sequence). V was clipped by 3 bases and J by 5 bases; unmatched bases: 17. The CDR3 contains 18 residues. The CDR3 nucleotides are TGCAGTGCTAGTTCCCCGATGGTAAATAGCGGGGGAGACAATGAGCAGTTCTTC. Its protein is CSASSPMVNSGGDNEQFF.

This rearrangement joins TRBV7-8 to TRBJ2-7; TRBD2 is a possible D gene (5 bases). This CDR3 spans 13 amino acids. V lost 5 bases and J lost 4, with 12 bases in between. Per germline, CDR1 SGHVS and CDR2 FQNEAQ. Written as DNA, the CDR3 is TGTGCCAGCAGCAACCCTCGGGGATACGAGCAGTACTTC. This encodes CASSNPRGYEQYF.

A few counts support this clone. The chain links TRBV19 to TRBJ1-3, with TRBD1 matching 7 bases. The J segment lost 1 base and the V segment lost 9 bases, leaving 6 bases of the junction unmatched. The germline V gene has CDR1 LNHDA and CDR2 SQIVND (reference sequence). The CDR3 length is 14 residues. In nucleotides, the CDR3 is TGTGCCAGCCAGACAGGGAGATCTGGAAACACCATATATTTT. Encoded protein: CASQTGRSGNTIYF.

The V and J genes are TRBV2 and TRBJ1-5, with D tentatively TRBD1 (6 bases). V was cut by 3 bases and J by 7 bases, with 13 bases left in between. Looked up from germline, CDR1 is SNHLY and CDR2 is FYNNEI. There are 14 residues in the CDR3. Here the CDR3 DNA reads TGTGCCAGCAGTGAGGGGGGGGCAAAGCAGCCCCAGCATTTT. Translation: CASSEGGAKQPQHF.

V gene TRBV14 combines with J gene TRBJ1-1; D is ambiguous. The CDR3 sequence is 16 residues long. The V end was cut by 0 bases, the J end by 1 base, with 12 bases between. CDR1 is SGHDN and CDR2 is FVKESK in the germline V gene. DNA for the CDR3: TGTGCCAGCAGCCAAGATAGGCGCGGTAGGAACACTGAAGCTTTCTTT. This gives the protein CASSQDRRGRNTEAFF.

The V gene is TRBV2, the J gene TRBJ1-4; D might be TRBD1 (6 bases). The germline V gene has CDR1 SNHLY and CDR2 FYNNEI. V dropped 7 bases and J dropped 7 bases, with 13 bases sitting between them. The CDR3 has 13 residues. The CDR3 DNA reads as TGTGCCAGCATAGTGAGGGGGGGTGAAAAACTGTTTTTT. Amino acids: CASIVRGGEKLFF.

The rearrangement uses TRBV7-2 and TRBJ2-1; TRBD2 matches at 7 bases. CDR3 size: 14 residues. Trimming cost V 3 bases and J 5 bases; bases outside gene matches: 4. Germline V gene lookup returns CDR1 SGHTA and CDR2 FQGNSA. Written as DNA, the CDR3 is TGTGCCAGCAGCTTCGGACTAGGAAACAATGAGCAGTTCTTC. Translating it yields CASSFGLGNNEQFF.

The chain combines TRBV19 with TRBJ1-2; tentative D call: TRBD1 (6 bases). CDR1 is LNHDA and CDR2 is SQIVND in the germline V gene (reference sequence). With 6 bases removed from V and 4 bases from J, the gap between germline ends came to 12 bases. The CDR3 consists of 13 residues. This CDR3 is CASRRTVSYGYTF. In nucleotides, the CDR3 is TGTGCCAGTAGAAGGACAGTGAGCTATGGCTACACCTTC. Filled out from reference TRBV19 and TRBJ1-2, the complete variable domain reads DGGITQSPKYLFRKEGQNVTLSCEQNLNHDAMYWYRQDPGQGLRLIYYSQIVNDFQKGDIAEGYSVSREKKESFPLTVTSAQKNPTAFYLCASRRTVSYGYTFGSGTRLTVV.

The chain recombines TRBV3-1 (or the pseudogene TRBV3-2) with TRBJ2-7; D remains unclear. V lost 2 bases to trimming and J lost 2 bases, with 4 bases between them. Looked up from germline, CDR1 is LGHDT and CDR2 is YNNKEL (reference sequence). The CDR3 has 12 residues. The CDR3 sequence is CASSQSAYEQYF. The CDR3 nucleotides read TGTGCCAGCAGCCAAAGCGCCTACGAGCAGTACTTC.

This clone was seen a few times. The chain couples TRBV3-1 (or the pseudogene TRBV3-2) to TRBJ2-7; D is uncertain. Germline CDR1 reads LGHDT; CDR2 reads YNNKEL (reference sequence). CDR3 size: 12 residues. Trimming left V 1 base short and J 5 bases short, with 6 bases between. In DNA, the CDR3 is TGTGCCAGCAGCCAAGTCGAGCACGAGCAGTACTTC. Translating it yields CASSQVEHEQYF.

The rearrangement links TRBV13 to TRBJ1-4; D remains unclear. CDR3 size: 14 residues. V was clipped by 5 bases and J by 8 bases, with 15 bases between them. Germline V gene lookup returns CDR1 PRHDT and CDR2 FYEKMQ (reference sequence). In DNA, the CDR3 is TGTGCCAGCAGCACCCGGGTGGGGAGGGAAAAACTGTTTTTT. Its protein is CASSTRVGREKLFF.

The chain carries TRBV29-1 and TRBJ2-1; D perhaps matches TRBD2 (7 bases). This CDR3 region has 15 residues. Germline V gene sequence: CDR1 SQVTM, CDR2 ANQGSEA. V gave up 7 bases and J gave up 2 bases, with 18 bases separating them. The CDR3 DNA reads TGCAGCGCGGGGGGCGGGAGTCCACCCTACAATGAGCAGTTCTTC. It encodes CSAGGGSPPYNEQFF.